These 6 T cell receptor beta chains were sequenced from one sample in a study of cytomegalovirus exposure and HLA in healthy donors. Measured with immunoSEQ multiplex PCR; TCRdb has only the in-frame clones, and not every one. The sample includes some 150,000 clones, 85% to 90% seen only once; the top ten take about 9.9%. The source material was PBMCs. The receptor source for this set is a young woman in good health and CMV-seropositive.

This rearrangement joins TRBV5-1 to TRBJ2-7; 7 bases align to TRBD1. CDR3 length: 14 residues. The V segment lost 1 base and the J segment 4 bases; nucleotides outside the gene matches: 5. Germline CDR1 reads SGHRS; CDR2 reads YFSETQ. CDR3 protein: CASSLSQQGYEQYF. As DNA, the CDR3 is TGCGCCAGCAGCTTGTCCCAACAGGGGTACGAGCAGTACTTC. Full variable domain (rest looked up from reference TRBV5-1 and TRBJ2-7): KAGVTQTPRYLIKTRGQQVTLSCSPISGHRSVSWYQQTPGQGLQFLFEYFSETQRNKGNFPGRFSGRQFSNSRSEMNVSTLELGDSALYLCASSLSQQGYEQYFGPGTRLTVT.

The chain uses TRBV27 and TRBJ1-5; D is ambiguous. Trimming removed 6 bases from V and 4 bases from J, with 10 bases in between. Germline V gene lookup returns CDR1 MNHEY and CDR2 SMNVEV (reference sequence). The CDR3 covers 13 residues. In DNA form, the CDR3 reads TGTGCCAGCAGCGTCCAGGTAAATCAGCCCCAGCATTTT. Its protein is CASSVQVNQPQHF.

The CDR3 spells CASSRGQFSNEKLFF. The CDR3 DNA reads TGCGCCAGCAGCCGAGGACAGTTTTCTAATGAAAAACTGTTTTTT. V is TRBV4-3 and J is TRBJ1-4; the D gene is possibly TRBD1 (6 bases). Germline-derived CDR1 and CDR2 are LGHNA and YSLEER. V was shortened by 4 bases and J by 3 bases, with 12 bases between the two germline ends. The CDR3 covers 15 residues.

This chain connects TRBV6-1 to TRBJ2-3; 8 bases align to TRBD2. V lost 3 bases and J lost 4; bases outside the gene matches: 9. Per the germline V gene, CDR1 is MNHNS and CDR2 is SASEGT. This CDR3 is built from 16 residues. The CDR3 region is CASSEPLPGGADTQYF. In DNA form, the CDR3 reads TGTGCCAGCAGTGAGCCTTTGCCGGGGGGGGCAGATACGCAGTATTTT.

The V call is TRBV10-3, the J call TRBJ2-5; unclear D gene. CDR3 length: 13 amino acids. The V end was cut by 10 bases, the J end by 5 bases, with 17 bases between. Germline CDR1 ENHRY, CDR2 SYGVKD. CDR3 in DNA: TGTGCCACAGCCAGCCCTCACGGGGAGACCCAGTACTTC. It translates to CATASPHGETQYF.

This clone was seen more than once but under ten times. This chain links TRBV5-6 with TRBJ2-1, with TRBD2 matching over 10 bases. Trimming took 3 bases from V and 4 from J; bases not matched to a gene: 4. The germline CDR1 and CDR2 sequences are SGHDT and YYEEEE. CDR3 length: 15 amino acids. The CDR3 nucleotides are TGTGCCAGCAGCTCACTAGCGGGGACTTACAATGAGCAGTTCTTC. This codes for CASSSLAGTYNEQFF.